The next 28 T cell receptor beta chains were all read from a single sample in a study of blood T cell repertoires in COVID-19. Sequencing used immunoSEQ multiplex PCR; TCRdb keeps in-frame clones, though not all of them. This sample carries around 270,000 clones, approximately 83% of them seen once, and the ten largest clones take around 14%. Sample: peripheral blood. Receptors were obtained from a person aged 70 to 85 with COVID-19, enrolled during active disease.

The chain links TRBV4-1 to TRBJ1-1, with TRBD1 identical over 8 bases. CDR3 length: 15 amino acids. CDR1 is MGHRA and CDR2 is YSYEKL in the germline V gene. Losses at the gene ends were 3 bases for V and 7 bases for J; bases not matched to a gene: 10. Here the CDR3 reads CASSQTSTGEFEAFF. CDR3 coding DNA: TGCGCCAGCAGCCAGACCTCGACAGGGGAGTTTGAAGCTTTCTTT.

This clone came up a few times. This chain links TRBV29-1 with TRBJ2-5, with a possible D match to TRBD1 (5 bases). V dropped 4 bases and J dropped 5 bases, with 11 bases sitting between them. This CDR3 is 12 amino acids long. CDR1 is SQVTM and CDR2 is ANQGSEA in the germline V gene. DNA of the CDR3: TGCAGCGTTGGGGGCGGTGGGGAGACCCAGTACTTC. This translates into CSVGGGGETQYF. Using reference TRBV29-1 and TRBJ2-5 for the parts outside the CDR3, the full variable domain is SAVISQKPSRDICQRGTSLTIQCQVDSQVTMMFWYRQQPGQSLTLIATANQGSEATYESGFVIDKFPISRPNLTFSTLTVSNMSPEDSSIYLCSVGGGGETQYFGPGTRLLVL.

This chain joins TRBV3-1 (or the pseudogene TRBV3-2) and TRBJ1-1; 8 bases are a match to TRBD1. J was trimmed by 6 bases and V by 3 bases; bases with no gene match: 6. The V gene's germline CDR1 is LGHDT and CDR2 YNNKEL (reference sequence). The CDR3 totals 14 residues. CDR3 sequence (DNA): TGTGCCAGCAGCCACCCCGGACAGGGAGCTGAAGCTTTCTTT. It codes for CASSHPGQGAEAFF.

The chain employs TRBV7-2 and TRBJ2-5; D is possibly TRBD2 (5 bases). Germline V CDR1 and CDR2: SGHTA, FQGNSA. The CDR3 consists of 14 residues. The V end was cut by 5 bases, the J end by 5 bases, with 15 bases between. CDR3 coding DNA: TGTGCCAGCAGCGCCCCGGGGTTTTTGGAGACCCAGTACTTC. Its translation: CASSAPGFLETQYF.

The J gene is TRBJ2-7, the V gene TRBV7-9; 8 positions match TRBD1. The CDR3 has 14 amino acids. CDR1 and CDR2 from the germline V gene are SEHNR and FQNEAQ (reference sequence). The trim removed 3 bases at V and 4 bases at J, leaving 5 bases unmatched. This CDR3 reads CASSFRDRPYEQYF. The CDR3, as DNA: TGTGCCAGCAGCTTCCGGGACAGGCCTTACGAGCAGTACTTC.

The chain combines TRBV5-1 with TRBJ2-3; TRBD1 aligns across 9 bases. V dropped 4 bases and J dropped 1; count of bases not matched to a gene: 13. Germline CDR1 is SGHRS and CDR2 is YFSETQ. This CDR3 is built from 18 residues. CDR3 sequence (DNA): TGCGCCAGCAGCCCTGGCAAGACAGGGGGTCGCGGCACAGATACGCAGTATTTT. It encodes CASSPGKTGGRGTDTQYF. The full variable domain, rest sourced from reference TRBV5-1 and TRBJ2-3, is KAGVTQTPRYLIKTRGQQVTLSCSPISGHRSVSWYQQTPGQGLQFLFEYFSETQRNKGNFPGRFSGRQFSNSRSEMNVSTLELGDSALYLCASSPGKTGGRGTDTQYFGPGTRLTVL.

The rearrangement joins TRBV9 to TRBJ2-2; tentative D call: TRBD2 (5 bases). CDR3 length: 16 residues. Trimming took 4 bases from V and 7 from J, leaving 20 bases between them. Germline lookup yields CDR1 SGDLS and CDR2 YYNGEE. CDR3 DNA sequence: TGTGCCAGCAGCCCTCAGCTGGGGAGCCTGGGCGGGGAGCTGTTTTTT. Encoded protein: CASSPQLGSLGGELFF.

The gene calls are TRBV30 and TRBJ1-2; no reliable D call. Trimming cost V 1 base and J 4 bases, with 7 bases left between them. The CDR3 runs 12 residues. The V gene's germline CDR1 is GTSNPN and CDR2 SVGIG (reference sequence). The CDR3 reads CAWSDGFYGYTF. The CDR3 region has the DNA TGTGCCTGGAGTGACGGTTTCTATGGCTACACCTTC. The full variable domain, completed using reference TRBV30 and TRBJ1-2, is SQTIHQWPATLVQPVGSPLSLECTVEGTSNPNLYWYRQAAGRGLQLLFYSVGIGQISSEVPQNLSASRPQDRQFILSSKKLLLSDSGFYLCAWSDGFYGYTFGSGTRLTVV.

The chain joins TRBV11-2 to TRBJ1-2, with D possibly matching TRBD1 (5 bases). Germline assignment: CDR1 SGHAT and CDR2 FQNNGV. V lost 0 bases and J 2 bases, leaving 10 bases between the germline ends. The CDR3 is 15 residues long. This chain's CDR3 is CASSLEQGSNYGYTF. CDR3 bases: TGTGCCAGCAGCTTAGAGCAGGGTAGCAACTATGGCTACACCTTC.

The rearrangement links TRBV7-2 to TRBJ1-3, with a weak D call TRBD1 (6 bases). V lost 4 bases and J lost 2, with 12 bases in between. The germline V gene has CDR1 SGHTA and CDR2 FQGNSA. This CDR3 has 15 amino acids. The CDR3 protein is CASSSPGTPGNTIYF. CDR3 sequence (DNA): TGTGCCAGCAGCTCCCCGGGGACACCTGGAAACACCATATATTTT.

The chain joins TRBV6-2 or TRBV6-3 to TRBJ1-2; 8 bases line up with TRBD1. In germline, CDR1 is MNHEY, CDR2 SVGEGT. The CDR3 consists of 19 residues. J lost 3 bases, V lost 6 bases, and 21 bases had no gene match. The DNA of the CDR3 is TGTGCCAGCAGCAAAGACCCGAGGAGGACAGGGCAAATGCACTATGGCTACACCTTC. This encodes CASSKDPRRTGQMHYGYTF.

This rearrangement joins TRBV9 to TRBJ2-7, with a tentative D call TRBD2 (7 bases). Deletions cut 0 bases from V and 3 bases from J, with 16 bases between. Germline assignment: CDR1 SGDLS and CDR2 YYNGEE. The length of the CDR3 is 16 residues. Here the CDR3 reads CASSVAVGGPNYEQYF. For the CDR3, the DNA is TGTGCCAGCAGCGTAGCTGTGGGGGGGCCAAACTACGAGCAGTACTTC.

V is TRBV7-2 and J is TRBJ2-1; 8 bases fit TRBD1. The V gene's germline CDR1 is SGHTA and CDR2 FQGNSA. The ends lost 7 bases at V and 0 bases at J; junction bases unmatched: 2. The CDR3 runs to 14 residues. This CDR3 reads CASMDRVSYNEQFF. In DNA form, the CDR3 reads TGTGCCAGCATGGACAGGGTCTCCTACAATGAGCAGTTCTTC. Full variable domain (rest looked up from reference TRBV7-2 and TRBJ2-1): GAGVSQSPSNKVTEKGKDVELRCDPISGHTALYWYRQSLGQGLEFLIYFQGNSAPDKSGLPSDRFSAERTGGSVSTLTIQRTQQEDSAVYLCASMDRVSYNEQFFGPGTRLTVL.

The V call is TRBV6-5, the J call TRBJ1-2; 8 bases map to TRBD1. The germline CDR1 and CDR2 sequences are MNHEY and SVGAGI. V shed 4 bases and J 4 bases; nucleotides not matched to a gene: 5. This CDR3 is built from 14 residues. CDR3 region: CASSSDRASYGYTF. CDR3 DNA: TGTGCCAGCAGTTCGGACAGGGCTAGCTATGGCTACACCTTC.

The CDR3 reads CASSLSGEKSYGYTF. DNA of the CDR3: TGTGCCAGCAGCTTAAGCGGGGAAAAAAGCTATGGCTACACCTTC. The chain links TRBV7-9 to TRBJ1-2; D ambiguous. This CDR3 is 15 amino acids long. Germline values: CDR1 SEHNR, CDR2 FQNEAQ (reference sequence). V shed 2 bases and J shed 4 bases, with 14 bases lying between them.

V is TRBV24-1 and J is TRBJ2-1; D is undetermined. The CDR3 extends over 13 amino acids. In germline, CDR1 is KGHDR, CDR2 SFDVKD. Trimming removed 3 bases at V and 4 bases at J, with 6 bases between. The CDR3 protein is CATSDGSYNEQFF. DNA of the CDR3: TGTGCCACCAGTGATGGTAGTTACAATGAGCAGTTCTTC.

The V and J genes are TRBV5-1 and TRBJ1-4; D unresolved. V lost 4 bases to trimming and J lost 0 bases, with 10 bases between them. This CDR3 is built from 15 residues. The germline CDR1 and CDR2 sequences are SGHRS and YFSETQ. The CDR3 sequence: CASSRNSATNEKLFF. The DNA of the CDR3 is TGCGCCAGCAGCAGAAACAGTGCAACTAATGAAAAACTGTTTTTT.

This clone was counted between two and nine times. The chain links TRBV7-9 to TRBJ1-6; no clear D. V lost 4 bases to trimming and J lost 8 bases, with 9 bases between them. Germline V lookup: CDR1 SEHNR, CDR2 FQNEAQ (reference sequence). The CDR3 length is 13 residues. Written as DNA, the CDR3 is TGTGCCAGCAGCTCCCTTCGGGATTCACCCCTCCACTTT. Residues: CASSSLRDSPLHF. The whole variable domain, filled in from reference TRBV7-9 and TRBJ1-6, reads DTGVSQNPRHKITKRGQNVTFRCDPISEHNRLYWYRQTLGQGPEFLTYFQNEAQLEKSRLLSDRFSAERPKGSFSTLEIQRTEQGDSAMYLCASSSLRDSPLHFGNGTRLTVT.

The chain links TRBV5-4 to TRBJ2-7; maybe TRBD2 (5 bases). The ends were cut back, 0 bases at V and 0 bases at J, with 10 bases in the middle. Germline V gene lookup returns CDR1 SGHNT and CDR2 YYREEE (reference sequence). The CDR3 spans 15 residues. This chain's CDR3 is CASSLGPGVSYEQYF. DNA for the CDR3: TGTGCCAGCAGCTTGGGCCCCGGGGTCTCCTACGAGCAGTACTTC.

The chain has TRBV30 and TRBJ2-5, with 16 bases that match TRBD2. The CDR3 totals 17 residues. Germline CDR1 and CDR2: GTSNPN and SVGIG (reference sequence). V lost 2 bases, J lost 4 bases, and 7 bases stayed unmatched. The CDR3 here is CAWSLRGLAGGAETQYF. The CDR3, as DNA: TGTGCCTGGAGTTTACGGGGACTAGCGGGAGGGGCAGAGACCCAGTACTTC.

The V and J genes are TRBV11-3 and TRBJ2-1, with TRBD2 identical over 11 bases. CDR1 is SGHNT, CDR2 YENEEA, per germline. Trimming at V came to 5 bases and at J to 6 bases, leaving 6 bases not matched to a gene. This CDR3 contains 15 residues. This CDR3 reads CASSDSGRAINEQFF. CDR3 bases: TGTGCCAGCAGCGATAGCGGGAGGGCTATCAATGAGCAGTTCTTC.

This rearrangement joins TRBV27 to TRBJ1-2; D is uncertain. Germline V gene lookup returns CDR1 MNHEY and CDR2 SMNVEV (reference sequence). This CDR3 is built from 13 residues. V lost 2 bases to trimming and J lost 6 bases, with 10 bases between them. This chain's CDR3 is CASSLDWRNGYTF. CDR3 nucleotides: TGTGCCAGCAGTTTAGATTGGAGAAATGGCTACACCTTC.

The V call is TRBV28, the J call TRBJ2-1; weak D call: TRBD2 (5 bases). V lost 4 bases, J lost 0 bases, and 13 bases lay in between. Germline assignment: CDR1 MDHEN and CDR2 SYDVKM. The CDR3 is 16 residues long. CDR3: CASSSHTGSSYNEQFF. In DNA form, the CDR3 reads TGTGCCAGCAGTTCGCACACGGGAAGCTCCTACAATGAGCAGTTCTTC.

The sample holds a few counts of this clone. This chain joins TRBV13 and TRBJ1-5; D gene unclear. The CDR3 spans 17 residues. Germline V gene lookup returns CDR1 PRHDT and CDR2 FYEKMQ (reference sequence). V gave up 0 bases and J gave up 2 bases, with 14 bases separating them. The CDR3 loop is CASSLGLGDLGNQPQHF. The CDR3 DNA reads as TGTGCCAGCAGCTTAGGCCTCGGGGATTTGGGCAATCAGCCCCAGCATTTT.

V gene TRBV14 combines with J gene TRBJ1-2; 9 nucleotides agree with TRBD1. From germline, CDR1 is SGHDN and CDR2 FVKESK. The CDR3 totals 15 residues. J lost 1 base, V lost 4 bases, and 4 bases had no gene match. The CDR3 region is CASSLRTGVNYGYTF. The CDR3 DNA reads TGTGCCAGCAGCCTAAGGACAGGGGTTAACTATGGCTACACCTTC.

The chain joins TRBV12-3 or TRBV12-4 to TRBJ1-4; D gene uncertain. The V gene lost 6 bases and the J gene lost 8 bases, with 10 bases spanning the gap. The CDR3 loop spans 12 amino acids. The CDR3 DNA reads TGTGCCAGCAGCCGGACGGGGGAAAAACTGTTTTTT. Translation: CASSRTGEKLFF.

CDR3 nucleotide sequence: TGTGCCAGCAGCCGTTCAAGTATTCTGTTCCAGGGGCTCACAAACACCATATATTTT. It is translated as CASSRSSILFQGLTNTIYF. The chain combines TRBV3-1 (or the pseudogene TRBV3-2) with TRBJ1-3; weak D call: TRBD1 (6 bases). In germline, CDR1 is LGHDT, CDR2 YNNKEL (reference sequence). V shed 4 bases and J shed 6 bases, with 28 bases lying between them. This CDR3 is 19 amino acids long.

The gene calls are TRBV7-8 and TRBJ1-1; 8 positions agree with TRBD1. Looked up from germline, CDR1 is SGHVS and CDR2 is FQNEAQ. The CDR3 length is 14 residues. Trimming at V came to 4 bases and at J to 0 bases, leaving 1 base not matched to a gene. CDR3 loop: CASSSDRVNTEAFF. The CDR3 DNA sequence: TGTGCCAGCAGCTCGGACAGGGTGAACACTGAAGCTTTCTTT.